This T cell receptor beta chain was identified during a study of response to subunit inactivated influenza vaccine. The germline V gene has CDR1 LNHNV and CDR2 YYDKDF (reference sequence). This CDR3 comprises 15 residues. Trimming stripped 1 base from V and 15 bases from J, with 22 bases between. One entry per CDR3 protein results from TCRdb running MiXCR on the RT-PCR reads. The table lists 710,000 or so distinct CDR3 sequences, 15% to 17% of them singletons, with around a tenth in the top ten. Many counts were recorded for this clonotype. This material consisted of PBMCs from blood, taken roughly 12 days after vaccination. This sequence was found in a man aged 50-60 years who received an inactivated influenza vaccine. The gene calls are TRBV15 and TRBJ2-1, with no clear D. This chain's CDR3 is CATSRASHVNQVGFF. In DNA form, the CDR3 reads TGTGCCACCAGCAGAGCGTCACACGTCAACCAGGTCGGGTTCTTC.